The 4 T cell receptor beta chains below come from one sample, sequenced in a study of blood T cell repertoires in COVID-19. Measured with immunoSEQ multiplex PCR; TCRdb has only the in-frame clones, and not every one. The sample holds 65,000 to 80,000 clones, approximately 82% seen once. The sample consisted of peripheral blood. The source of these receptors is a human donor in a cohort sampled during active COVID-19.

This chain connects TRBV5-1 to TRBJ2-2; D is ambiguous. The V gene's germline CDR1 is SGHRS and CDR2 YFSETQ. CDR3 length: 15 amino acids. V was shortened by 0 bases and J by 4 bases, with 10 bases between the two germline ends. The CDR3 loop is CASSLGSGFTGELFF. The DNA for the CDR3 is TGCGCCAGCAGCTTGGGTTCAGGATTCACCGGGGAGCTGTTTTTT.

This clone was seen only a few times. This chain uses TRBV6-5 with TRBJ2-7, with 7 nucleotides matching TRBD1. The germline gives CDR1 MNHEY, CDR2 SVGAGI. The CDR3 consists of 15 residues. Trimming at V came to 0 bases and at J to 2 bases, leaving 4 bases not matched to a gene. CDR3 bases: TGTGCCAGCAGTTACTCGACAGGGAGAGCCTACGAGCAGTACTTC. Protein: CASSYSTGRAYEQYF.

V usage is TRBV18 and J usage is TRBJ2-7; 7 bases are shared with TRBD1. The CDR3 extends over 15 amino acids. V was pared by 3 bases and J by 2 bases, with 7 bases of the junction left unmatched. Germline V gene data show CDR1 as KGHSH and CDR2 as LQKENI. The CDR3: CASSPTGHTTYEQYF. The CDR3 DNA is TGTGCCAGCTCACCGACAGGGCATACCACCTACGAGCAGTACTTC.

The chain joins TRBV6-1 to TRBJ1-4, with D maybe TRBD1 (5 bases). V lost 3 bases and J 8 bases, leaving 16 bases between the germline ends. Germline CDR1 reads MNHNS; CDR2 reads SASEGT. There are 15 residues in the CDR3. The CDR3 region has the DNA TGTGCCAGCAGTGAGGGGCCAAAAGCAGGGGAAAAACTGTTTTTT. Its translation is CASSEGPKAGEKLFF.